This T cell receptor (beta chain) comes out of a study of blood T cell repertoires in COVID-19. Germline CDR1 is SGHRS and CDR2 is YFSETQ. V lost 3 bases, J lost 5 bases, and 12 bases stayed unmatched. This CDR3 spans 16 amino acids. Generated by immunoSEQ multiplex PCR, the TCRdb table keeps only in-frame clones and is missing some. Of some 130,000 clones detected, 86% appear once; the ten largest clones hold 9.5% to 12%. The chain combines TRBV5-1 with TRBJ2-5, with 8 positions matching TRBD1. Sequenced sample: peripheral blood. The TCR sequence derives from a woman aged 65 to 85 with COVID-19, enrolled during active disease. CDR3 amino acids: CASSYAGQGGWETQYF. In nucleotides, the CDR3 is TGCGCCAGCAGCTACGCCGGACAGGGAGGTTGGGAGACCCAGTACTTC.